The clone carrying this T cell receptor (beta chain) was seen more than once but under ten times. Its matching antigen is unknown. The sample originates from a study of cytomegalovirus exposure and HLA in healthy donors. General observations from the study: Across donors, sequencing depth was assumed by presence/absence analyses to be roughly uniform. In a later analysis, TCR beta V- and J-gene trimming showed a link to a missense DCLRE1C variant. Earlier analysis yielded a pattern in which most TCR beta V segments were productive about 90% or about 30% of the time.

Both 60 Vbeta primers and 13 Jbeta primers went into the PCR. Sequencing used immunoSEQ multiplex PCR; TCRdb keeps in-frame clones, though not all of them. The table lists 100,000 to 120,000 clones, just over 75% of them singletons. CDR1 MNHEY and CDR2 SVGAGI come from the germline V gene. V was trimmed by 7 bases and J by 8 bases, leaving 20 bases between them. This CDR3 has 14 amino acids. The rearrangement joins TRBV6-5 to TRBJ1-2; TRBD1 might be the D (6 bases). The sequencing input was PBMCs. This receptor was taken from a man younger than 45 in good health and CMV-seropositive. The chain's CDR3 is CASNPQGGSLGYTF. DNA for the CDR3: TGTGCCAGCAACCCACAGGGTGGGAGTTTGGGCTACACCTTC.